The subject of this entry is one T cell receptor (beta chain). Its antigen is unidentified. Profiling relied on immunoSEQ multiplex PCR, and the TCRdb table lists in-frame clones only, not all of them. The sample holds just under 75,000 clones, 80% to 95% seen once. These data are taken from a study of OX40 agonist ivuxolimab in advanced cancers. Whole-study context: Each dose-escalation patient presented with hepatocellular carcinoma, melanoma, renal cell or head and neck cancer. Partial responses occurred in Three dose-escalation patients, one with hepatocellular carcinoma and two with cutaneous melanoma. Study-wide findings and caveats: Antigen targets of the expanded peripheral T cells went undetermined. The study found among the lowest clonal expansion in partial responders at 0.1-3.0 mg/kg.

Germline CDR1 is LGHNA and CDR2 is YSLEER. V lost 4 bases, J lost 6 bases, and 12 bases lay in between. CDR3 length: 14 amino acids. Sequenced here: CD4+ or CD8+ T cells sorted from blood, sampled in a trial of the OX40 agonist ivuxolimab. This rearrangement joins TRBV4-3 to TRBJ2-2; D is unclear. The receptor's source is an adult with an advanced solid tumor such as melanoma, head and neck, liver or kidney cancer. In nucleotides, the CDR3 is TGCGCCAGCAGCCCCCAAACCGGCCCCGGGGAGCTGTTTTTT. Translating it yields CASSPQTGPGELFF.